The subject of this entry is one TCR beta chain. This clonotype was found many times. The target of this receptor is not known. Base quality data are lacking; no much larger clone is found one base away. This record belongs to a study of glioma-infiltrating T cells (dated by TCRdb to the mid-2010s). Context from the whole study: The study sequenced TCR alpha- and beta-chain repertoires from glioma tissue, from non-neoplastic brain tissue and from matched peripheral blood mononuclear cells. To measure how far tissue and blood T-cell populations diverged, each tissue-infiltrating repertoire was compared against the peripheral blood repertoire of the same patient. The paired cohort was made up of three low-grade glioma patients, 7 or 8 primary glioblastoma patients and three non-glioma patients who contributed non-neoplastic brain tissue.

TCR alpha and beta CDR3 regions were amplified with the iRepertoire nested amplicon-rescue multiplex PCR (arm-PCR) platform from RNA. The input for one-step reverse transcription and amplification was about 100-400 ng of either tissue mRNA or PBMC total RNA. Following bead purification, Illumina adapters were added by a secondary multiplex PCR, and libraries between 200 and 400 bp were gel-purified. The libraries contained internal 6-nucleotide barcodes that were used for demultiplexing. Sequencing of libraries was performed on an Illumina MiSeq with 2x220 or 2x250 nucleotide paired-end reads. Concerning the study's data processing: Paired reads were merged using FLASH 1.2.11 and were aligned to the GRCh37 human genome using BWA-MEM, after which TRA and TRB reads were extracted. An IMGT-derived reference of cassette sequences and CDR3 motifs, with pseudogenes included, was used for V and J assignment. Reads were translated in three frames, and productive CDR3s were defined by a C…FGXG motif without stop codons. A clonotype was defined as a unique combination of a V-J cassette pair and a CDR3 amino acid sequence. Reads were filtered by Hamming distance, thresholded by each sample's sequence error rate in mapped regions. TCRdb took the public reads, trimmed them with fastp at Q25, ran MiXCR for clone calling and kept in-frame beta chains. A single entry per CDR3 protein holds the most common genes and DNA from its merged rows. The V and J calls come from TCRdb's annotation, not from the publication. This sample is represented by approximately 130,000 distinct CDR3 sequences; under 25% of them were singletons. The biggest ten clones account for 27% of the sample.

General study outcomes and caveats: In non-neoplastic patients, VJ-independent divergence between tissue and blood fell below expectation, whereas in all gliomas, and especially in low-grade gliomas, the divergence rose above expectation. Very few CDR3 sequences were found to be shared between tissue and blood, and this scarcity was attributed to high CDR3 diversity and limited sampling. The group comparisons were based on small numbers of patients: three non-neoplastic, three low-grade glioma and roughly eight glioblastoma patients.

Counted from cysteine to phenylalanine, this CDR3 has 14 amino acids. Here the CDR3 DNA is all that survives: 42 bases in frame from base 1. According to the germline V gene, CDR1 reads SGHTA and CDR2 reads FQGNSA. Trimming at the junction amounts to 3 bases on V and 1 base on J, and the germline ends lie 8 bases apart. What was sequenced was glioma tissue, nonneoplastic brain tissue, or PBMCs (not recorded which). The clonotype originates from a human donor with low-grade glioma or glioblastoma, undergoing nonglioma brain surgery, or in good health (not recorded which). The V and J segments used are TRBV7-2 and TRBJ2-3, and perhaps TRBD2 as D gene, on 5 matching bases. In nucleotides, the sequence is TGTGCCAGCAGCTTTTGGCGGGGCACAGATACGCAGTATTTT. Translated, this is CASSFWRGTDTQYF.